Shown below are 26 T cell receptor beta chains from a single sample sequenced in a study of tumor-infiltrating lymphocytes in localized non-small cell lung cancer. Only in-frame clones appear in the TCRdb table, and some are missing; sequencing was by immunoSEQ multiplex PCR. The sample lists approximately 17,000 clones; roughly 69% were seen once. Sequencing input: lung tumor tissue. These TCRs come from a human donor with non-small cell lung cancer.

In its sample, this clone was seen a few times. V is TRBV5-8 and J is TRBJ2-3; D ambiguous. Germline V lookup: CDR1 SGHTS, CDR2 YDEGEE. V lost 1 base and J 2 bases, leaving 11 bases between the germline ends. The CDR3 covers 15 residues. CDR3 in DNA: TGTGCCAGCAGCTTGTCGTACAGTTCCACAGATACGCAGTATTTT. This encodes CASSLSYSSTDTQYF.

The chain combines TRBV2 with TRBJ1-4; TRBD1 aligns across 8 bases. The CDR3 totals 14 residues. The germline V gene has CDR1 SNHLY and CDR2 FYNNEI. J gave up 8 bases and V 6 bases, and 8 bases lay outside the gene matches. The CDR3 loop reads CASSRTGWSEKLFF. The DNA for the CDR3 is TGTGCCAGCAGCCGGACAGGGTGGAGCGAAAAACTGTTTTTT.

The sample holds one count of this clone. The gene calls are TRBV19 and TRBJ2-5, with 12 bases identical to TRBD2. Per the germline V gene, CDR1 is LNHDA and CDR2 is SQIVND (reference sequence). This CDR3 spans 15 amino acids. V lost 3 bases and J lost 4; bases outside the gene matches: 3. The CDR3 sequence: CASSILTSGRETQYF. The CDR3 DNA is TGTGCCAGTAGTATCTTGACTAGCGGGAGAGAGACCCAGTACTTC.

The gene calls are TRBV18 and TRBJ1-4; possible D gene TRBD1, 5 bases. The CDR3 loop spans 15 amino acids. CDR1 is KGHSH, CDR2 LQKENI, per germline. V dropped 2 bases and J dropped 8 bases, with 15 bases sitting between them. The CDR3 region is CASSPRSAREEKLFF. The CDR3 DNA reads TGTGCCAGCTCACCAAGGTCGGCCAGGGAAGAAAAACTGTTTTTT.

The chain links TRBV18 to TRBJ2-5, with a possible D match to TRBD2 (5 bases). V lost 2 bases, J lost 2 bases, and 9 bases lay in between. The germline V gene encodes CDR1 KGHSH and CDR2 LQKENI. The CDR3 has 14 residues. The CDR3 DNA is TGTGCCAGCTCACCAGTTAGCGCACAAGAGACCCAGTACTTC. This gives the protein CASSPVSAQETQYF.

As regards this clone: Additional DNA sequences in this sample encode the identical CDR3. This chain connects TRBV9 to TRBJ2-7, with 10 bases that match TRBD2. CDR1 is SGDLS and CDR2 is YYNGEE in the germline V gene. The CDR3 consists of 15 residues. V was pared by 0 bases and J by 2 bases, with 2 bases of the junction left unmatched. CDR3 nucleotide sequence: TGTGCCAGCAGCGTAGGGCTAGCGGGAGCCTACGAGCAGTACTTC. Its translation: CASSVGLAGAYEQYF.

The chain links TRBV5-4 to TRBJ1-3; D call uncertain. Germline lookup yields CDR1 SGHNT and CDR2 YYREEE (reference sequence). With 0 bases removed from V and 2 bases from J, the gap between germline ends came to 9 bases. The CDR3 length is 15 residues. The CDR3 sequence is CASSLGLSPGNTIYF. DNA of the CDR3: TGTGCCAGCAGCTTGGGACTTTCCCCTGGAAACACCATATATTTT.

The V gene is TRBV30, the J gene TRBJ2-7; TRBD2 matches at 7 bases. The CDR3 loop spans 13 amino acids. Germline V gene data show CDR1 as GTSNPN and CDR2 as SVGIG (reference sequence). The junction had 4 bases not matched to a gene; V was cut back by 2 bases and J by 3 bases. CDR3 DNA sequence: TGTGCCTGGAGTCCCGGGACTAACTACGAGCAGTACTTC. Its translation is CAWSPGTNYEQYF.

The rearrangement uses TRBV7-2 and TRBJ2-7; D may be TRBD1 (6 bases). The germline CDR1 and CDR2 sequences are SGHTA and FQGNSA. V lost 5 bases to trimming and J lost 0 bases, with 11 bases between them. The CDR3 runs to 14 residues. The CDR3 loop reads CASSNDRSSYEQYF. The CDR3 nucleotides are TGTGCCAGCAGCAATGACAGGTCCTCCTACGAGCAGTACTTC.

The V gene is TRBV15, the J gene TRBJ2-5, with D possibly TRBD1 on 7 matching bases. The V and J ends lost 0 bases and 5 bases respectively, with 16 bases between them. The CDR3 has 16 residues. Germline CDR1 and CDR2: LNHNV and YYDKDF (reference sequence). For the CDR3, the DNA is TGTGCCACCAGCAGAGATCTCGGGGGACAGATGGAGACCCAGTACTTC. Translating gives CATSRDLGGQMETQYF.

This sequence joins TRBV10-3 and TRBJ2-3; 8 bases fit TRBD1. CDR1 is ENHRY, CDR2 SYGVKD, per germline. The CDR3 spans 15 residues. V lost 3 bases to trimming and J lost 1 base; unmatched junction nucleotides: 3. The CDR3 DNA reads TGTGCCATCAGTGATTGGACAGGGCGCACAGATACGCAGTATTTT. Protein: CAISDWTGRTDTQYF.

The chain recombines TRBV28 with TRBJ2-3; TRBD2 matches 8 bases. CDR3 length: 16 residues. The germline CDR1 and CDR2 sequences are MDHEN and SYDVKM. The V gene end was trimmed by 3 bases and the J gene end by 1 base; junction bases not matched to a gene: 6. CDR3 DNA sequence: TGTGCCAGCAGTTTGGTGGCACTAGCGGGCACAGATACGCAGTATTTT. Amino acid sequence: CASSLVALAGTDTQYF.

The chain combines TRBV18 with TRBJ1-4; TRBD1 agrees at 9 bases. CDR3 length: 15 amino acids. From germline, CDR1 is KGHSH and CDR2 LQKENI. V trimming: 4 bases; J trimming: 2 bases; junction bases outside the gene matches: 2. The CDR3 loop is CASSLQGATNEKLFF. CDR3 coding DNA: TGTGCCAGCTCACTACAGGGGGCCACTAATGAAAAACTGTTTTTT.

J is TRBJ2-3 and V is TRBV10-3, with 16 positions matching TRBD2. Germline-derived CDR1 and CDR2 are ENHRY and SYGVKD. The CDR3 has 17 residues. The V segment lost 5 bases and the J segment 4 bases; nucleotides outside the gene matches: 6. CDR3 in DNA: TGTGCCATCAGTACGCCGGGACTAGCGGGAGGGTCAGATACGCAGTATTTT. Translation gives CAISTPGLAGGSDTQYF.

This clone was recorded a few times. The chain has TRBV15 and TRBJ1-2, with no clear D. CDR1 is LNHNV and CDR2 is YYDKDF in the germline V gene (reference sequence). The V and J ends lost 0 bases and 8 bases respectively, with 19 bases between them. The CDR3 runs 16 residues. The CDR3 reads CATSRDLGRRELGYTF. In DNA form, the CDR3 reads TGTGCCACCAGCAGAGATCTCGGACGGAGGGAACTGGGCTACACCTTC.

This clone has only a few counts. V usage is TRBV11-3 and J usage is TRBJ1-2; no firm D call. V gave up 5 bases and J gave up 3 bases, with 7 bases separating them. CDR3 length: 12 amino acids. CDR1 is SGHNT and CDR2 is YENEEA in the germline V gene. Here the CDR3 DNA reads TGTGCCAGCAGCGCTCGGGACTATGGCTACACCTTC. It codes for CASSARDYGYTF.

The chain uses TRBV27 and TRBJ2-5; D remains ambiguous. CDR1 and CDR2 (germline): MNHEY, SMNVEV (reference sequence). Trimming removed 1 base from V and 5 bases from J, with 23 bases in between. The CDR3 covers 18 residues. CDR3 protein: CASSLFGRFRYAVETQYF. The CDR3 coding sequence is TGTGCCAGCAGTTTATTTGGACGGTTTCGTTATGCAGTCGAGACCCAGTACTTC.

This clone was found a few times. The CDR3 bases are TGCGCCAGCAGCCGATCTGGACAGCAAGAGACCCAGTACTTC. This codes for CASSRSGQQETQYF. The rearrangement uses TRBV4-1 and TRBJ2-5, with a tentative D call TRBD1 (6 bases). With 4 bases removed from V and 2 bases from J, the gap between germline ends came to 11 bases. The length of the CDR3 is 14 residues. Germline CDR1 reads MGHRA; CDR2 reads YSYEKL.

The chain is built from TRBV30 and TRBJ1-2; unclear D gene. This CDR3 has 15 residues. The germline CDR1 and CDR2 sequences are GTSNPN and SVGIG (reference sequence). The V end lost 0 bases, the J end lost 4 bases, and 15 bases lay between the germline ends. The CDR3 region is CAWSVSSGARYGYTF. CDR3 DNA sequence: TGTGCCTGGAGTGTATCGTCAGGCGCTCGCTATGGCTACACCTTC.

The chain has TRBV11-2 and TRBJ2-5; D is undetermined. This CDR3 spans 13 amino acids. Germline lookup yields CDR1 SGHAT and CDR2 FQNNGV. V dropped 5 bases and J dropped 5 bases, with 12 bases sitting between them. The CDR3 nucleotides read TGTGCCAGCAGCCCTAACGACCGGGAGACCCAGTACTTC. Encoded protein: CASSPNDRETQYF.

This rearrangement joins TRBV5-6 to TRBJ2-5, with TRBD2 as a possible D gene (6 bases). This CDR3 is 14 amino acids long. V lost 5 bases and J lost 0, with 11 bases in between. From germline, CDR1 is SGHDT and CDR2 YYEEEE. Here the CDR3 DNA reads TGTGCCAGCAGTTACCGGGAGTACCAAGAGACCCAGTACTTC. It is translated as CASSYREYQETQYF.

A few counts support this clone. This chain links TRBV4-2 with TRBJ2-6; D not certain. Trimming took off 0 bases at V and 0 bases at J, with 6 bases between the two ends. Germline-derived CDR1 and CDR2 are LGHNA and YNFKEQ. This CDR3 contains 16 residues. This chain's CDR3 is CASSQDHSSGANVLTF. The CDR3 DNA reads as TGTGCCAGCAGCCAAGATCACAGCTCTGGGGCCAACGTCCTGACTTTC.

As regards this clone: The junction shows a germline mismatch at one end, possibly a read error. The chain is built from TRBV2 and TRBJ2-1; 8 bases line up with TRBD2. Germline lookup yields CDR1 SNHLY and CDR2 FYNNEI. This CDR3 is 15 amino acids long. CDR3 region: CASKKWISGDPEEFF. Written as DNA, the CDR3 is TGTGCCAGCAAGAAGTGGATTAGCGGGGACCCTGAGGAGTTCTTC. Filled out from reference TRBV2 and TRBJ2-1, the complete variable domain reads EPEVTQTPSHQVTQMGQEVILRCVPISNHLYFYWYRQILGQKVEFLVSFYNNEISEKSEIFDDQFSVERPDGSNFTLKIRSTKLEDSAMYFCASKKWISGDPEEFFGPGTRLTVL.

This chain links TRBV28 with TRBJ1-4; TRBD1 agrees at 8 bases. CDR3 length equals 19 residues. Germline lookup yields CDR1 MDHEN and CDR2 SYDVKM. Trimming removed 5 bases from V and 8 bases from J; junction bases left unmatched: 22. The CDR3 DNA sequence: TGTGCCAGCAGTCCCCGCACCCGGACAGGGCTGGGCTTAGACGAAAAACTGTTTTTT. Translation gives CASSPRTRTGLGLDEKLFF.

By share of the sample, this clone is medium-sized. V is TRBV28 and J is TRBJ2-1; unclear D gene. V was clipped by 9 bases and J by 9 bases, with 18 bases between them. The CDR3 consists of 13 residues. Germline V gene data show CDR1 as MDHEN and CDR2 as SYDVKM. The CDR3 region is CASASSPVIEQFF. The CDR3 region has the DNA TGTGCCAGTGCGTCTTCCCCGGTAATTGAGCAGTTCTTC.

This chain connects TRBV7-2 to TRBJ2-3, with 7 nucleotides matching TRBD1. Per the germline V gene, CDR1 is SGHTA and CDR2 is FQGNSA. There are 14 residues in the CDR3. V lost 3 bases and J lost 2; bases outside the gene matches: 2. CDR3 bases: TGTGCCAGCAGCTTGGACAGGCCCACAGATACGCAGTATTTT. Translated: CASSLDRPTDTQYF.